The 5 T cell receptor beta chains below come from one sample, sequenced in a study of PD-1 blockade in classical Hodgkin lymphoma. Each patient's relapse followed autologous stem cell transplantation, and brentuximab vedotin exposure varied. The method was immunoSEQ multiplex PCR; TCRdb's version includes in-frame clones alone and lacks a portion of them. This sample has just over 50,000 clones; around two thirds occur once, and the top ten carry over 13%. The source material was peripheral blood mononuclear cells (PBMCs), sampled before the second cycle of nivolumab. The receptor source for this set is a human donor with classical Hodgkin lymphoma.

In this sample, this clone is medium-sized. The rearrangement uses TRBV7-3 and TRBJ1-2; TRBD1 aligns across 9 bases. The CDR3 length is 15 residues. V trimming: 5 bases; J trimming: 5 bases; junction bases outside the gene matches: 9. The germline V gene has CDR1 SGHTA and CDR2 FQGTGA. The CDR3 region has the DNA TGTGCCAGCAGCCCCTCGGGGACAGGGACGTATGGCTACACCTTC. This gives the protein CASSPSGTGTYGYTF.

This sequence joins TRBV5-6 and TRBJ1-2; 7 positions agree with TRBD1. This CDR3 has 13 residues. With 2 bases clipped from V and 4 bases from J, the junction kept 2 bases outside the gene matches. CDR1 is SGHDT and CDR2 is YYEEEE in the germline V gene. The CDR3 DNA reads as TGTGCCAGCAGCTTCACAGGGGTCTATGGCTACACCTTC. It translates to CASSFTGVYGYTF.

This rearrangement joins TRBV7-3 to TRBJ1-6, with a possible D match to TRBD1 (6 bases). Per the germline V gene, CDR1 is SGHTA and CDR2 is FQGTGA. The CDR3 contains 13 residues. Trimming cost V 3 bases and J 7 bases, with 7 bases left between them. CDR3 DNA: TGTGCCAGCAGCTTGCAGGGGAATTCACCCCTCCACTTT. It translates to CASSLQGNSPLHF.

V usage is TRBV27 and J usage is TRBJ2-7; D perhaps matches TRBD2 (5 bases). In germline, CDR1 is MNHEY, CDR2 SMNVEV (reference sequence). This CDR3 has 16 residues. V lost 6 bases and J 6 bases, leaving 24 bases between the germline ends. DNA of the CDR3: TGTGCCAGCAGATCTCAGCCCACAGCTAGCATCGGCGAGCAGTACTTC. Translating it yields CASRSQPTASIGEQYF.

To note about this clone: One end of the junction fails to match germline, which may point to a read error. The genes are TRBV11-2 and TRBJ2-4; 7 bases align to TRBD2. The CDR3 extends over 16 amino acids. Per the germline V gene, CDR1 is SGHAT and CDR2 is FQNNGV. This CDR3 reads CASTLSMGGAKNIQYF. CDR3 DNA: TGTGCCAGCACCTTAAGTATGGGAGGGGCCAAAAACATTCAGTACTTC.